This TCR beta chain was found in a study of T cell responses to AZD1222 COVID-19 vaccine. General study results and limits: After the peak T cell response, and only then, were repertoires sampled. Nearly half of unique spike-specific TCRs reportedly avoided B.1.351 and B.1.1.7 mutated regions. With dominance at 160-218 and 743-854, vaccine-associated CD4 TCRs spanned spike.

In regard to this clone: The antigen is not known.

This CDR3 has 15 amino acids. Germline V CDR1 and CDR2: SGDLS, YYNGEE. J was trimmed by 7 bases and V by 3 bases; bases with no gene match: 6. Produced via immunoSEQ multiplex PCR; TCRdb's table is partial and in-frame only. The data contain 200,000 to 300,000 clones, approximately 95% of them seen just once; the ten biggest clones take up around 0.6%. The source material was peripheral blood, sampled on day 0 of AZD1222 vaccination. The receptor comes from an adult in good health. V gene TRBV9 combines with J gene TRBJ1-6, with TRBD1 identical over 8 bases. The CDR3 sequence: CASSAGQGGNSPLHF. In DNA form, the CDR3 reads TGTGCCAGCAGCGCCGGACAGGGTGGGAATTCACCCCTCCACTTT.